This T cell receptor beta chain is drawn from a study of shared clonotypes between healthy human individuals. The study's findings and limits: Incomplete sequencing of sorted subsets was indicated by rarefaction despite large depth. It was the few donors that limited the genetic and exposure-history diversity represented.

Points on this clone: What it binds is not known.

Repertoires were generated with immunoSEQ multiplex PCR, while TCRdb's copy carries only in-frame clones and drops some. The sample holds some 2.4 million clones, 93% seen once. V lost 5 bases and J 0 bases, leaving 18 bases between the germline ends. The CDR3 is made up of 17 amino acids. From germline, CDR1 is SGHTA and CDR2 FQGNSA. Free of recent acute infections or vaccinations, the donors were healthy HIV-negative adults. A CD45RA+ naive subset and a CD45RA-negative memory subset were split from CD4+ cells. This rearrangement joins TRBV7-2 to TRBJ2-3; D perhaps matches TRBD1 (5 bases). The source of this sequence is a man younger than 35 in good health. Some clones in this sample may be carry-over from other donors' samples. Sequencing was carried out using naive CD4+ T cells from PBMCs. Specified subset: CD45RA+ positively selected. The CDR3 DNA is TGTGCCAGCAGCGCTAGGGGCCCCCTAATAAGCACAGATACGCAGTATTTT. It encodes CASSARGPLISTDTQYF.